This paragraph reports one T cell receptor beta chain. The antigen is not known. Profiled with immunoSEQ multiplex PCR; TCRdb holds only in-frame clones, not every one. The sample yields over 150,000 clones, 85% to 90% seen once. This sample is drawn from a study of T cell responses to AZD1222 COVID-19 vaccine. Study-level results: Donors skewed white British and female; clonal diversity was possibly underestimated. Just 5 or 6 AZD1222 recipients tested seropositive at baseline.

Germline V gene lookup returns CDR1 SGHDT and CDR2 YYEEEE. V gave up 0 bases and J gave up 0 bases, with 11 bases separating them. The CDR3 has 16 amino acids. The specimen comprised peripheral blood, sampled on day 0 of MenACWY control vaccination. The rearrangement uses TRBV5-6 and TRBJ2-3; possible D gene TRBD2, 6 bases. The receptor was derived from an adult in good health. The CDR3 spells CASSLDSGSSTDTQYF. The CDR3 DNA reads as TGTGCCAGCAGCTTGGATAGCGGAAGTAGCACAGATACGCAGTATTTT.